This TCR beta chain originates from a study of identical twins. Whole-study findings and limits: In monozygotic twins, models underestimated the sharing of out-of-frame TCR alpha.

Template switching added a universal primer site; cDNA carried unique molecular identifiers. MiXCR was run by TCRdb on the 5' RACE reads, yielding one entry per CDR3 protein. The data show some 1,700,000 distinct CDR3 sequences, roughly a third seen once. CDR1 and CDR2 (germline): SGHRS, YFSETQ. Trimming removed 5 bases from V and 4 bases from J, with 19 bases in between. The CDR3 is 15 residues long. Details on this clonotype: Antigen specificity is unknown.

The V and J genes are TRBV5-1 and TRBJ2-7; tentatively, D is TRBD2 (7 bases). The origin of this receptor is a newborn girl in good health. Sequencing was done on a sample of cord blood. The CDR3 loop reads CASSGGGGIWYEQYF. The CDR3 nucleotides read TGCGCCAGCAGTGGGGGAGGGGGGATTTGGTACGAGCAGTACTTC.